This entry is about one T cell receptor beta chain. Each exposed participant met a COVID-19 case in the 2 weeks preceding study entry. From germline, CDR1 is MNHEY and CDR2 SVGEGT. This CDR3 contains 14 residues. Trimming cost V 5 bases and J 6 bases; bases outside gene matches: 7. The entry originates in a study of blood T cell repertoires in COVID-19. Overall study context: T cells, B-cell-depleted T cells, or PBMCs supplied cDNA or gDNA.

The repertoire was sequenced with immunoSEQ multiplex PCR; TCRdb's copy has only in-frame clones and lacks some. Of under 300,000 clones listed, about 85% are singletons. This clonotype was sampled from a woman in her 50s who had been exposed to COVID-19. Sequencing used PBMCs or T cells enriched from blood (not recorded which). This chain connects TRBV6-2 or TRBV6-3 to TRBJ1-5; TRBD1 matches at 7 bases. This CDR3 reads CASSPPDRAQPQHF. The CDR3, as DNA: TGTGCCAGCAGTCCACCAGACAGGGCTCAGCCCCAGCATTTT.